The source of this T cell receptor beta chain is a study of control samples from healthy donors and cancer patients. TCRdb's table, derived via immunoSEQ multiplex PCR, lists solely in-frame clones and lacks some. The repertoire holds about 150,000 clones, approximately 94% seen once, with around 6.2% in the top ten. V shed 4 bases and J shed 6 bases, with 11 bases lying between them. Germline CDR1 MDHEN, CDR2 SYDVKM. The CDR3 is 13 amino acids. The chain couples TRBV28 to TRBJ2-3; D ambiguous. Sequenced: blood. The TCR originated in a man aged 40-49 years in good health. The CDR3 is CASSWTSPDTQYF. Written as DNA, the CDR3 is TGTGCCAGCAGTTGGACCTCCCCCGATACGCAGTATTTT.